This entry features one T cell receptor beta chain sequence. Its antigen is unidentified. This entry comes from a study of T cell responses to AZD1222 COVID-19 vaccine. General study points: Clonal diversity may have been underestimated in mostly white British donors. There were vaccine-associated CD4 TCRs across spike, dominant at 160-218 and 743-854.

Libraries were prepared by immunoSEQ multiplex PCR; TCRdb keeps only in-frame clonotypes and omits some of them. The sample lists 120,000 or so clones; about 91% were seen once. The sample was peripheral blood, taken on day 0 of AZD1222 vaccination. This TCR came from an adult in good health.

CDR3 bases: TGTGCCACCAGCAGGCTTCCCGGACAGGGAGACACCGGGGAGCTGTTTTTT. It translates to CATSRLPGQGDTGELFF. This rearrangement joins TRBV15 to TRBJ2-2; 8 bases line up with TRBD1. The CDR3 is 17 residues long. Losses at the gene ends were 3 bases for V and 3 bases for J; bases not matched to a gene: 9. Per the germline V gene, CDR1 is LNHNV and CDR2 is YYDKDF (reference sequence).